A single sample gave rise to the 21 T cell receptor beta chains below, sequenced in a study of cytomegalovirus exposure and HLA in healthy donors. The study ran its PCR with 60 Vbeta and 13 Jbeta primers. Sequenced by immunoSEQ multiplex PCR; TCRdb stores in-frame clones only, minus some. The sample has around 130,000 clones; roughly 80% are singletons. Sequencing was done on a sample of PBMCs. Receptors originate from a woman aged 60-75 years in good health and CMV-seronegative.

This chain connects TRBV30 to TRBJ1-5, with no clear D. Germline V gene lookup returns CDR1 GTSNPN and CDR2 SVGIG (reference sequence). The CDR3 runs 13 residues. V dropped 3 bases and J dropped 0 bases, with 6 bases sitting between them. CDR3 nucleotides: TGTGCCTGGAGGGGCAATAGCAATCAGCCCCAGCATTTT. Translating gives CAWRGNSNQPQHF.

This clone turned up a few times. This sequence joins TRBV9 and TRBJ2-5; a weak D match, TRBD1 (5 bases). Trimming pared 4 bases from V and 7 bases from J, leaving 20 bases between. The CDR3 spans 15 residues. Looked up from germline, CDR1 is SGDLS and CDR2 is YYNGEE. Here the CDR3 reads CASSLSETGRGTQYF. The CDR3 bases are TGTGCCAGCAGCCTCTCAGAAACAGGAAGAGGGACCCAGTACTTC.

The CDR3 bases are TGCACCAGCAGCCCCGGCGGGGGCCTCCTCAACGATTACAATGAGCAGTTCTTC. It specifies CTSSPGGGLLNDYNEQFF. The rearrangement joins TRBV1 to TRBJ2-1; TRBD2 is the table's D call, not checked against the DNA. TRBV1 is a pseudogene locus. This CDR3 has 18 residues.

This clone came up once. The chain is built from TRBV29-1 and TRBJ1-5, with 8 bases that match TRBD1. CDR1 and CDR2 (germline): SQVTM, ANQGSEA. The CDR3 has 13 residues. The junction had 4 bases not matched to a gene; V was cut back by 4 bases and J by 5 bases. The CDR3 reads CSVVTGDYQPQHF. The DNA for the CDR3 is TGCAGCGTTGTGACAGGGGATTATCAGCCCCAGCATTTT.

V gene TRBV2 combines with J gene TRBJ2-1; 9 nucleotides agree with TRBD1. Germline V lookup: CDR1 SNHLY, CDR2 FYNNEI. V shed 6 bases and J 2 bases; nucleotides not matched to a gene: 2. The CDR3 length is 14 residues. The CDR3 DNA reads as TGTGCCAGCAGCTACAGGGGGCCCTACAATGAGCAGTTCTTC. Protein product: CASSYRGPYNEQFF. The full variable domain, with the rest looked up from reference TRBV2 and TRBJ2-1, is EPEVTQTPSHQVTQMGQEVILRCVPISNHLYFYWYRQILGQKVEFLVSFYNNEISEKSEIFDDQFSVERPDGSNFTLKIRSTKLEDSAMYFCASSYRGPYNEQFFGPGTRLTVL.

This clone was observed a handful of times. J is TRBJ1-1 and V is TRBV2; D is ambiguous. The V and J ends lost 11 bases and 1 base respectively, with 11 bases between them. Germline-derived CDR1 and CDR2 are SNHLY and FYNNEI. The CDR3 is 12 amino acids. The CDR3 DNA is TGTGCCGAGGGCTCCCGGAACACTGAAGCTTTCTTT. This translates into CAEGSRNTEAFF.

This chain joins TRBV10-3 and TRBJ1-1; no clear D gene. In germline, CDR1 is ENHRY, CDR2 SYGVKD. V dropped 6 bases and J dropped 3 bases, with 8 bases sitting between them. The CDR3 has 12 amino acids. The CDR3 loop is CAISSRDTEAFF. The CDR3 bases are TGTGCCATCAGCTCCCGGGACACTGAAGCTTTCTTT.

This chain joins TRBV2 and TRBJ2-5; 12 bases agree with TRBD2. V lost 7 bases, J lost 4 bases, and 16 bases stayed unmatched. Germline assignment: CDR1 SNHLY and CDR2 FYNNEI. This CDR3 comprises 18 residues. Written as DNA, the CDR3 is TGTGCCAGCATCCCCCCGAGGGCTAGCGGGGGGGCCCGAGAGACCCAGTACTTC. This translates into CASIPPRASGGARETQYF.

V is TRBV29-1 and J is TRBJ1-3; 9 bases align to TRBD1. V gave up 7 bases and J gave up 7 bases; unmatched junction bases: 8. The germline V gene encodes CDR1 SQVTM and CDR2 ANQGSEA. CDR3 size: 13 residues. CDR3 in DNA: TGCAGCGCCTTGGGACAGGGTGGGAACACCATATATTTT. Translating gives CSALGQGGNTIYF.

The chain combines TRBV7-9 with TRBJ2-7; a possible D gene is TRBD1 (5 bases). V was pared by 7 bases and J by 3 bases, with 13 bases between. The CDR3 runs 13 residues. The germline V gene encodes CDR1 SEHNR and CDR2 FQNEAQ (reference sequence). The CDR3 protein is CASNKLTDYEQYF. The CDR3 DNA follows: TGTGCCAGCAACAAACTGACAGACTACGAGCAGTACTTC.

This chain links TRBV6-6 with TRBJ1-5; D is unclear. CDR1 MNHNY and CDR2 SVGAGI come from the germline V gene (reference sequence). The CDR3 has 16 amino acids. The V end was cut by 7 bases, the J end by 1 base, with 17 bases between. CDR3 sequence reads: CASTSPSGSSNQPQHF. The CDR3, as DNA: TGTGCCAGCACCTCACCGTCGGGGAGCAGCAATCAGCCCCAGCATTTT.

The sample holds a few counts of this clone. The chain is built from TRBV19 and TRBJ1-1, with 11 bases identical to TRBD1. The CDR3 runs 16 residues. J was trimmed by 1 base and V by 6 bases; bases with no gene match: 7. From germline, CDR1 is LNHDA and CDR2 SQIVND (reference sequence). This CDR3 is CASSIRTGGPNTEAFF. The CDR3 DNA reads TGTGCCAGTAGCATCCGGACAGGGGGCCCGAACACTGAAGCTTTCTTT. Supplemented by reference TRBV19 and TRBJ1-1, the full variable domain reads DGGITQSPKYLFRKEGQNVTLSCEQNLNHDAMYWYRQDPGQGLRLIYYSQIVNDFQKGDIAEGYSVSREKKESFPLTVTSAQKNPTAFYLCASSIRTGGPNTEAFFGQGTRLTVV.

The chain couples TRBV2 to TRBJ1-1, with D possibly TRBD1 on 5 matching bases. CDR3 length equals 14 residues. Trimming took 7 bases from V and 0 from J, leaving 12 bases between them. Germline V CDR1 and CDR2: SNHLY, FYNNEI. The CDR3 loop is CASTEDSLNTEAFF. The CDR3 DNA reads TGTGCCAGCACCGAAGACAGTCTGAACACTGAAGCTTTCTTT.

The chain combines TRBV28 with TRBJ2-3, with 12 bases matching TRBD2. The junction had 15 bases not matched to a gene; V was cut back by 3 bases and J by 5 bases. From germline, CDR1 is MDHEN and CDR2 SYDVKM. CDR3 length: 19 amino acids. Written as DNA, the CDR3 is TGTGCCAGCAGTTTTCCTAGCGGGGGGGCCCTCTTAGGTCAAGATACGCAGTATTTT. Residues: CASSFPSGGALLGQDTQYF.

For the CDR3, the DNA is TGTGCCAGCAGCTTTGCGGGGGGCACCGGGGAGCTGTTTTTT. It yields the protein CASSFAGGTGELFF. V usage is TRBV7-3 and J usage is TRBJ2-2; 8 positions agree with TRBD2. Germline V gene data show CDR1 as SGHTA and CDR2 as FQGTGA. Trimming cost V 3 bases and J 4 bases; bases outside gene matches: 1. The CDR3 length is 14 residues.

The chain recombines TRBV5-1 with TRBJ2-1; TRBD2 agrees at 9 bases. The CDR3 length is 16 residues. V was pared by 4 bases and J by 2 bases, with 7 bases of the junction left unmatched. Germline V gene lookup returns CDR1 SGHRS and CDR2 YFSETQ. DNA for the CDR3: TGCGCCAGCAGCATACCTAGCGGGACAGCCTACAATGAGCAGTTCTTC. This gives the protein CASSIPSGTAYNEQFF.

This sequence joins TRBV7-3 and TRBJ1-1; 10 bases are shared with TRBD1. V was pared by 2 bases and J by 7 bases, with 7 bases of the junction left unmatched. This CDR3 contains 15 residues. In germline, CDR1 is SGHTA, CDR2 FQGTGA. Written as DNA, the CDR3 is TGTGCCAGCAGCTTAGTCGGACAGGGGGTCGGTGAAGCTTTCTTT. Translated, it gives CASSLVGQGVGEAFF.

This clone was picked up a small number of times. This chain links TRBV30 with TRBJ1-1, with D possibly matching TRBD1 (6 bases). Germline V gene lookup returns CDR1 GTSNPN and CDR2 SVGIG (reference sequence). Trimming cost V 6 bases and J 1 base, with 15 bases left between them. This CDR3 comprises 14 residues. The CDR3 nucleotides read TGTGCCTGCCAAGCAGGGGTTCGGAACACTGAAGCTTTCTTT. Protein product: CACQAGVRNTEAFF.

This chain connects TRBV10-2 to TRBJ2-7; 9 nucleotides agree with TRBD1. CDR1 and CDR2 from the germline V gene are WSHSY and SAAADI. V lost 6 bases, J lost 2 bases, and 17 bases stayed unmatched. CDR3 length: 18 residues. The CDR3 here is CASRHGGQGRITAYEQYF. CDR3 nucleotides: TGCGCCAGCAGACATGGGGGACAGGGAAGGATTACAGCCTACGAGCAGTACTTC.

A few counts support this clone. The rearrangement links TRBV7-3 to TRBJ2-5, with 7 bases matching TRBD1. V dropped 5 bases and J dropped 3; count of bases not matched to a gene: 9. There are 15 residues in the CDR3. Germline assignment: CDR1 SGHTA and CDR2 FQGTGA. The CDR3 here is CASSPGGSSEETQYF. The CDR3 DNA follows: TGTGCCAGCAGCCCAGGGGGATCATCGGAAGAGACCCAGTACTTC.

This chain connects TRBV15 to TRBJ2-7; TRBD2 matches 13 bases. The CDR3 totals 16 residues. Germline CDR1 LNHNV, CDR2 YYDKDF (reference sequence). V trimming: 5 bases; J trimming: 6 bases; junction bases outside the gene matches: 10. DNA of the CDR3: TGTGCCACCAGCGGACTAGCGGGAGCTCTCTCCCCCGAGCAGTACTTC. It codes for CATSGLAGALSPEQYF.